This TCR beta chain was found in a study of blood T cell repertoires in COVID-19 (dated by TCRdb to 2020 to 2021). Looking at the study overall: The collaborator samples originated in the United States, Italy and Spain and spanned the acute and convalescent phases of COVID-19. The prospective study material was composed of cDNA or gDNA derived from T cells, B-cell-depleted T cells, or PBMCs. The dataset comprised deeply sampled blood TCRbeta repertoires from subjects exposed to, actively infected with, or recovered from COVID-19. A freely available public database, intended as a resource for researchers studying the immune response to SARS-CoV-2, is where the repertoires were released. Samples were obtained from the ongoing ImmuneRACE study (first 160 participants) and from roughly 1,300 subjects provided by 6 global collaborators. A de-identified subject ID, COVID-19 status, age in years and sex were almost always included in the sample metadata. Where available, HLA class I and class II types were taken from metadata supplied by the sample provider and were not determined by assay-based typing.

TCRbeta CDR3 regions were amplified from genomic DNA by means of the immunoSEQ Assay, a bias-controlled multiplex PCR. Per the authors' processing: The number of nucleated cells in each sample was estimated from the amplification of reference gene primers within the assay. To quantify the absolute abundance of each unique TCRbeta CDR3 rearrangement, sequence reads were collapsed and filtered. Productive Simpson clonality was computed per sample as the square root of Simpson's diversity index over productive rearrangements. TCRdb provides this immuneACCESS table in a form limited to in-frame rearrangements. Some clones are lacking; in checked studies, under half of them reflect an unresolved V gene, and why the rest are absent is not known. That table is the source of V, J and clone size, and D and trimming were worked out from the DNA. This sample is represented by some 300,000 clones; approximately 86% of them were singletons. The top ten hold 2% to 3% of the sample.

The germline V gene encodes CDR1 ENHRY and CDR2 SYGVKD. Here V drops 6 bases and J drops 4 bases, and the junction holds 9 bases not matched to any gene. The CDR3, from cysteine to phenylalanine, totals 16 residues. Solely the CDR3 DNA is kept, with 48 bases framed from the first base. Whole blood was collected in K2EDTA tubes by collaborating institutions according to the institutions' own protocols. For TCRbeta analysis, collaborator samples were shipped as frozen whole blood, as isolated PBMCs, or as DNA extracted from either sample type. The study at large found these results: The quantity of clinical and demographic metadata differed by source and by participant and was supplied without curation.

As regards this clone: Its antigen remains undetermined. No qualities accompany the bases; no much larger clone lies one base away.

This sequence originates from a man between 18 and 29 years old with active or convalescent COVID-19. Sequencing used peripheral blood. The chain couples TRBV10-3 to TRBJ2-3; 11 bases in between match TRBD2. CDR3 protein: CAIRNVSGRASDTQYF. The DNA sequence follows: TGTGCCATCAGGAACGTTAGCGGGAGGGCCTCAGATACGCAGTATTTT.